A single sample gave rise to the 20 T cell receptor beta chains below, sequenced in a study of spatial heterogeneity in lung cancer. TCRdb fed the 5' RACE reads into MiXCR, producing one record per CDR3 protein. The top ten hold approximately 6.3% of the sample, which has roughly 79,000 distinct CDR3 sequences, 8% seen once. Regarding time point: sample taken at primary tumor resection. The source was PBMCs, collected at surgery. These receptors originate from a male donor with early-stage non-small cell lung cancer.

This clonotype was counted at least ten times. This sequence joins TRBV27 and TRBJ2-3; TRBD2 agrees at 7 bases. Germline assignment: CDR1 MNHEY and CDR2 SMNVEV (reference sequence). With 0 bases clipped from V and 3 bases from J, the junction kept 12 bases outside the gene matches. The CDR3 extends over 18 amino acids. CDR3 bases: TGTGCCAGCAGTTTATCCGTACCGAGCGGGATTAGGACAGATACGCAGTATTTT. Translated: CASSLSVPSGIRTDTQYF.

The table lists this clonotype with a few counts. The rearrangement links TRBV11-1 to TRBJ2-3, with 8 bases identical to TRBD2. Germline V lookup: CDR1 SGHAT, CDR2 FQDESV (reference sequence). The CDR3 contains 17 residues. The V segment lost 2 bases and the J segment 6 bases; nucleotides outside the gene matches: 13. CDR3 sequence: CASSLTIASGLTDTQYF. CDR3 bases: TGTGCCAGCAGCTTAACGATCGCTAGCGGGCTGACGGATACGCAGTATTTT.

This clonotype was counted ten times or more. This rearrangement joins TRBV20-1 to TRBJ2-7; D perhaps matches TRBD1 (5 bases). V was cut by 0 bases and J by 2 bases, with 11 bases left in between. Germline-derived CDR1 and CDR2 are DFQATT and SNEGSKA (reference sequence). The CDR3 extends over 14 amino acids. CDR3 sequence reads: CSARDLGRAYEQYF. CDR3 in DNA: TGCAGTGCTAGAGACCTCGGCAGGGCCTACGAGCAGTACTTC.

The CDR3, as DNA: TGTGCCAGCAGTGCGTATAGCAATCAGCCCCAGCATTTT. Amino acids: CASSAYSNQPQHF. V and J are TRBV27 and TRBJ1-5; D is unresolved. CDR3 length: 13 amino acids. V lost 5 bases to trimming and J lost 0 bases, with 5 bases between them. CDR1 MNHEY and CDR2 SMNVEV come from the germline V gene (reference sequence).

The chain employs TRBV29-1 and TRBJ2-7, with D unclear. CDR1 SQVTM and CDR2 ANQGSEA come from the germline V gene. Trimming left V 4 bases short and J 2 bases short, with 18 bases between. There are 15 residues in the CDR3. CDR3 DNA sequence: TGCAGCGTTGTGCCGGAGATACCAACGGCCTACGAGCAGTACTTC. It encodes CSVVPEIPTAYEQYF.

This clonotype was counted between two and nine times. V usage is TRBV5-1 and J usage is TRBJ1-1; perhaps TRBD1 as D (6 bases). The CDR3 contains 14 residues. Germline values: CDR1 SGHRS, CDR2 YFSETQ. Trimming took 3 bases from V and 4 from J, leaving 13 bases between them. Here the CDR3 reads CASSYTGYGTEAFF. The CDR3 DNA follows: TGCGCCAGCAGCTATACAGGGTACGGCACTGAAGCTTTCTTT.

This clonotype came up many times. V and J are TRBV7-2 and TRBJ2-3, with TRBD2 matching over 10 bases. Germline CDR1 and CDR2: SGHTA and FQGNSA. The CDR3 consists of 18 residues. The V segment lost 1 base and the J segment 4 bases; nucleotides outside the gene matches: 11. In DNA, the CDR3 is TGTGCCAGCAGCTTAGGGCTAGCGGGAGTTTTAAGTCCAGATACGCAGTATTTT. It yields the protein CASSLGLAGVLSPDTQYF.

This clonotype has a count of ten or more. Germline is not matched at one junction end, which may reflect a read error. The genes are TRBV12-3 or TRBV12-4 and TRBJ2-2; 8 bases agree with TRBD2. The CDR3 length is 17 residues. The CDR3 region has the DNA TGTGCCAGCAGCTTAGTGACCAGCGGGAGGAACACCGGGGAGCTGTTTTTT. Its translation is CASSLVTSGRNTGELFF.

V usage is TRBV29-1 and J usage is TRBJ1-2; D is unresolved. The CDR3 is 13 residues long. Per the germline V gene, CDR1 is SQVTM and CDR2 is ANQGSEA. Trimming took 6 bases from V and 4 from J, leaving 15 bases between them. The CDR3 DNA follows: TGCAGCGTGGACCGAGGCCGCCTCTATGGCTACACCTTC. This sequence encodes CSVDRGRLYGYTF.

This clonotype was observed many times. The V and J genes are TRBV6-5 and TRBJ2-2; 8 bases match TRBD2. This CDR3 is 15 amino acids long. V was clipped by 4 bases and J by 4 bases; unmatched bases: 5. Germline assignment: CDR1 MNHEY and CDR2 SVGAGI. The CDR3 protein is CASSSGLAGTGELFF. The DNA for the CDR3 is TGTGCCAGCAGTTCCGGACTAGCTGGCACCGGGGAGCTGTTTTTT.

The chain's CDR3 is CASSRPPPETQYF. Written as DNA, the CDR3 is TGTGCCAGCAGCCGACCTCCACCCGAGACCCAGTACTTC. This chain joins TRBV7-9 and TRBJ2-5; D gene uncertain. The V gene lost 5 bases and the J gene lost 5 bases, with 12 bases spanning the gap. The length of the CDR3 is 13 residues. Germline values: CDR1 SEHNR, CDR2 FQNEAQ (reference sequence).

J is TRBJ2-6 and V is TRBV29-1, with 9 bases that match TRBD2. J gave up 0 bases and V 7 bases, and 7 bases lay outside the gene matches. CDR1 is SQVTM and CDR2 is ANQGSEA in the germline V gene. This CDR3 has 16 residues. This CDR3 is CSGTTSGSSGANVLTF. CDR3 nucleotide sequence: TGCAGCGGGACGACTAGCGGATCCTCTGGGGCCAACGTCCTGACTTTC.

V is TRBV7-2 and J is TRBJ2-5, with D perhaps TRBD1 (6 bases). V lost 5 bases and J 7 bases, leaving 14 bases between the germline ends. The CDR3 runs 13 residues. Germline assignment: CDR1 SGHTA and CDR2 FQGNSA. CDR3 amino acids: CASSGPLGGTQYF. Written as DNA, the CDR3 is TGTGCCAGCAGCGGGCCCTTAGGGGGGACCCAGTACTTC. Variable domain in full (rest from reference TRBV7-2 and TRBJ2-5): GAGVSQSPSNKVTEKGKDVELRCDPISGHTALYWYRQSLGQGLEFLIYFQGNSAPDKSGLPSDRFSAERTGGSVSTLTIQRTQQEDSAVYLCASSGPLGGTQYFGPGTRLLVL.

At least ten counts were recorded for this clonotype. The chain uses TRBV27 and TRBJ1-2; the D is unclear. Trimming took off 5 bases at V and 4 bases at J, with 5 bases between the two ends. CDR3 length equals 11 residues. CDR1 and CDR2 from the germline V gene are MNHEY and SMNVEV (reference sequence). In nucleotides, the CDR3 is TGTGCCAGCAGTCCAGGCTATGGCTACACCTTC. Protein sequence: CASSPGYGYTF.

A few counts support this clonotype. The CDR3 protein is CSASGDRDSPLHF. The CDR3 DNA follows: TGCAGTGCTAGCGGGGACAGGGATTCACCCCTCCACTTT. V is TRBV20-1 and J is TRBJ1-6, with 9 bases aligning to TRBD1. J was trimmed by 8 bases and V by 3 bases; bases with no gene match: 2. Germline V gene lookup returns CDR1 DFQATT and CDR2 SNEGSKA (reference sequence). The CDR3 spans 13 residues.

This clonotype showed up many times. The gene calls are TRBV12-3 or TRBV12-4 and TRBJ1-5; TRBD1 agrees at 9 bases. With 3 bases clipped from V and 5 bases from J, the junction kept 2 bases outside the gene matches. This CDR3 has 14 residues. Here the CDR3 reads CASSFTGGYQPQHF. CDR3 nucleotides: TGTGCCAGCAGTTTTACAGGGGGCTATCAGCCCCAGCATTTT.

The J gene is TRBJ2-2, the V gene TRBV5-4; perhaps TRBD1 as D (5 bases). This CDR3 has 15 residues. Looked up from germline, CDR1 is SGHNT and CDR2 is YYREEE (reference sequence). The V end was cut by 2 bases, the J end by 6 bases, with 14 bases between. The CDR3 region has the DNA TGTGCCAGCAGCTTCAGGGCAGGAAGTGCCGGGGAGCTGTTTTTT. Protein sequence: CASSFRAGSAGELFF.

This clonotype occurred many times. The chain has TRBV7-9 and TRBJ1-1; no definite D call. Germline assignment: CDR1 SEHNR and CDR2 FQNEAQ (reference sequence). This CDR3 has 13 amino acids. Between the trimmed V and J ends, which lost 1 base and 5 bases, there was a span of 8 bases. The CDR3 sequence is CASSLEGGTEAFF. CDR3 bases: TGTGCCAGCAGCTTAGAGGGTGGAACTGAAGCTTTCTTT.

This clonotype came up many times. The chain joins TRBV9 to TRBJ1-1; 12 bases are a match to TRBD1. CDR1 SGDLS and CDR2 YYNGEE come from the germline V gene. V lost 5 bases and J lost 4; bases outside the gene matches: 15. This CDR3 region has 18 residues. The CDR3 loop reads CASSSKPGQGARGTEAFF. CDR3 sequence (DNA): TGTGCCAGCAGTTCCAAACCGGGACAGGGGGCAAGAGGCACTGAAGCTTTCTTT.

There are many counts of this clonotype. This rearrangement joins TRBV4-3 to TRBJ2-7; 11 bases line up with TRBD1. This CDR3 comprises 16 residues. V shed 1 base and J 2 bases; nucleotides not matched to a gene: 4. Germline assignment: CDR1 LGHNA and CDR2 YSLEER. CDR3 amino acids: CASSQAPGQGAYEQYF. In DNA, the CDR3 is TGCGCCAGCAGCCAAGCACCGGGACAGGGGGCCTACGAGCAGTACTTC.